Here is one T cell receptor beta chain with its context. Many counts were recorded for this clone. Its binding antigen is unknown. Per-base quality was not reported, and no clone a single base away is much larger than it. The sample is drawn from a study of shared clonotypes between healthy human individuals (dated by TCRdb to the early 2020s). For the study in its entirety: The cohort included a few men and two women between 18 and 49 years of age. For each donor, CD4 naive and CD4 memory were each given three plates, CD8 naive was given two plates, and CD8 memory was given one plate. Blood TCR repertoires of about five healthy adults were deeply sequenced to estimate repertoire size and the extent of clonotype sharing between individuals. Different laboratories and diverse techniques were used to prepare libraries and sequence TCR repertoires, to increase sequencing depth and limit assay-specific biases. Each donor's leukapheresis produced roughly between about 0.9 and 9.5 billion PBMCs. What the work shows at the level of the full study, not this receptor alone: Because the study included a small number of donors, the genetic and exposure-history diversity represented was limited. Naive subsets generally had larger estimated clonotype richness than memory subsets did. Sharing across four donors was observed for approximately 4.6% of naive CD4, less than 4% of naive CD8, over 2% of memory CD4, and about 0.38% of memory CD8 clonotypes. Based on pairwise subsampling, the degree of clonotype sharing among donors was expected to be affected by sequencing depth. Rarefaction of sorted-subset datasets indicated incomplete sequencing despite the large sequencing depth. Clonotypes shared by all four sorted-subset donors showed higher generation probabilities than non-shared clonotypes. Sampling was restricted to blood, and TCR repertoires in tissues likely differ from the TCR repertoires found in blood.

The germline V gene gives CDR1 as SGHTA and CDR2 as FQGNSA. Its CDR3 holds 10 amino acids, cysteine through phenylalanine. CDR3 DNA only is kept here, 30 bases in frame from base 1. V gives up 5 bases and J gives up 8 bases, and the segment between their germline ends measures 6 bases. Using the deep immunoSEQ assay, TCR CDR3 regions were amplified from genomic DNA by multiplex PCR. Extracted genomic DNA from each cell subset was spread evenly across all wells of several immunoSEQ 96-well plates, with each plate serving as a replicate. For sorted subsets, 150 to 250 ng of genomic DNA, equivalent to around 31,000 T cell genomes, went into each replicate PCR. Purified libraries were measured with a Qubit 3.0 fluorometer, size-checked on a Bioanalyzer 2100, and measured again with the KAPA Library Quantification kit. Every immunoSEQ 96-well plate was sequenced on a dedicated single-read 150-cycle Illumina NextSeq 550 flow cell. The published analysis was carried out like this. Because only junctional sequences without quality scores were contained in the immunoSEQ output, filtering matching that applied to full-length reads could not be performed. To assign V/J genes and CDR3, sequences were annotated against IMGT germline references using PyIR, a Python wrapper for IgBLAST v1.9. Reads were filtered out if the reads had weak V/J assignments (E-value above 1e-6), no CDR3, stop codons, out-of-frame junctions, or ambiguous translated residues. V3J clonotypes were defined by identical inferred V gene, J gene, and CDR3 amino acid sequence. Percentage overlap between repertoires was calculated by dividing the number of shared unique clonotypes by the size of the smaller repertoire. Repertoire richness was assessed with RTK rarefaction, the Chao1 estimator, and Recon v2.1 estimates of unobserved clonotypes. Generation probabilities were computed with OLGA for all TCRbeta clonotypes obtained by the gDNA method from a handful of donors. In TCRdb, the immuneACCESS table is reduced to in-frame sequences with V and J assigned. These tables do not hold every clone; where another copy was compared, an unresolved V gene accounts for under half, and the others remain unexplained. The V and J calls and the clone size are those of that table, but D and trimming were determined from the DNA. The sample records 150,000 to 200,000 clones, 66% of which are singletons. The leading ten clones occupy about 9.4% of the sample.

The donors were healthy, HIV-negative adults with no recently reported acute infections or vaccinations. Every donor was a Caucasian adult residing in Nashville, Tennessee, USA. CD4+ T cells were enriched by magnetic negative selection; naive cells were then positively selected on CD45RA, and the negative fraction formed the memory subset. Blood was obtained by leukapheresis, after which PBMCs were separated by Ficoll-Histopaque density gradient centrifugation and cryopreserved in liquid nitrogen vapor phase. Analytical flow cytometry was used to check the purity and quantity of each magnetically sorted T cell population. Genomic DNA was isolated from every sorted fraction and measured by UV absorbance on a Nanodrop 2000c.

This TCR came from a man aged 25-40 years in good health. Sequencing was performed on memory CD4+ T cells sorted from blood. Reading the label with the study, this specimen's cell subset or site is: CD45RA-negative fraction. The rearrangement joined TRBV7-2 to TRBJ1-2, with no reliable assignment of the D segment. The DNA sequence is given as TGTGCCAGCAGCCCACGGGGCTACACCTTC. Translated, it reads CASSPRGYTF. Outside the CDR3, residues come from the reference TRBV7-2 and TRBJ1-2 proteins, so the full variable domain is: GAGVSQSPSNKVTEKGKDVELRCDPISGHTALYWYRQSLGQGLEFLIYFQGNSAPDKSGLPSDRFSAERTGGSVSTLTIQRTQQEDSAVYLCASSPRGYTFGSGTRLTVV.